Listed here are 18 T cell receptor beta chains from one sample, sequenced in a study of blood T cell repertoires in COVID-19. The assay was immunoSEQ multiplex PCR, and TCRdb's table has in-frame clones only and misses some. Altogether roughly 67,000 clones are present, about 83% being singletons, with the ten largest covering roughly 6%. Source material: peripheral blood. All receptors come from a woman aged 55-75 years with acute or convalescent COVID-19.

The CDR3 protein is CASSVVPGETDTQYF. The DNA for the CDR3 is TGTGCCAGCAGCGTAGTACCAGGGGAAACGGATACGCAGTATTTT. This chain connects TRBV9 to TRBJ2-3, with D maybe TRBD1 (6 bases). The CDR3 contains 15 residues. CDR1 SGDLS and CDR2 YYNGEE come from the germline V gene. Trimming took 0 bases from V and 6 from J, leaving 14 bases between them.

The chain carries TRBV6-5 and TRBJ2-7; D may be TRBD1 (6 bases). This CDR3 has 12 amino acids. CDR1 is MNHEY and CDR2 is SVGAGI in the germline V gene. V dropped 8 bases and J dropped 7 bases, with 15 bases sitting between them. CDR3 sequence (DNA): TGTGCCAGCGGACAGCCCCTCCGGGAGCAGTACTTC. Its protein is CASGQPLREQYF.

This chain joins TRBV19 and TRBJ2-3, with 7 bases identical to TRBD2. The germline CDR1 and CDR2 sequences are LNHDA and SQIVND (reference sequence). The J segment lost 4 bases and the V segment lost 3 bases, leaving 7 bases of the junction unmatched. This CDR3 comprises 15 residues. The DNA for the CDR3 is TGTGCCAGTAGTATTGTAAGCGGGGTCTCAGATACGCAGTATTTT. It yields the protein CASSIVSGVSDTQYF.

This clone showed up just a few times. CDR3 residues: CASTSGTGGSEGYGYTF. The DNA of the CDR3 is TGTGCCTCCACCTCCGGGACCGGGGGATCGGAGGGATATGGCTACACCTTC. This chain links TRBV11-2 with TRBJ1-2; D is possibly TRBD1 (5 bases). The germline CDR1 and CDR2 sequences are SGHAT and FQNNGV. V was clipped by 11 bases and J by 5 bases, with 30 bases between them. CDR3 length: 17 residues.

The chain is built from TRBV4-2 and TRBJ1-4; a weak D match, TRBD1 (6 bases). Per germline, CDR1 LGHNA and CDR2 YNFKEQ. V lost 2 bases and J lost 8, with 27 bases in between. The CDR3 spans 19 residues. The CDR3 spells CASSQWAGVPYNEREKLFF. The CDR3 nucleotides are TGTGCCAGCAGCCAATGGGCAGGGGTCCCCTATAATGAAAGGGAAAAACTGTTTTTT.

This clone was detected a few times. The chain employs TRBV13 and TRBJ2-3; 13 positions match TRBD2. The CDR3 runs 17 residues. Germline CDR1 PRHDT, CDR2 FYEKMQ (reference sequence). The trim removed 2 bases at V and 2 bases at J, leaving 4 bases unmatched. The CDR3: CASSLSGLAGATDTQYF. In DNA, the CDR3 is TGTGCCAGCAGCTTATCAGGACTAGCGGGGGCCACAGATACGCAGTATTTT.

J is TRBJ1-5 and V is TRBV4-1; D gene ambiguous. Germline V gene lookup returns CDR1 MGHRA and CDR2 YSYEKL. This CDR3 region has 15 residues. V lost 0 bases, J lost 1 base, and 7 bases lay in between. The CDR3 DNA is TGCGCCAGCAGCCAAGAAGCCCAAAGCAATCAGCCCCAGCATTTT. Translation: CASSQEAQSNQPQHF.

V and J are TRBV6-6 and TRBJ1-2, with D unresolved. CDR1 and CDR2 (germline): MNHNY, SVGAGI (reference sequence). Trimming took 0 bases from V and 8 from J, leaving 10 bases between them. This CDR3 contains 13 residues. CDR3 loop: CASSYSVVSGYTF. CDR3 in DNA: TGTGCCAGCAGTTACTCGGTAGTAAGCGGCTACACCTTC.

The J gene is TRBJ2-3, the V gene TRBV9; a possible D gene is TRBD1 (5 bases). Germline lookup yields CDR1 SGDLS and CDR2 YYNGEE. This CDR3 has 13 amino acids. Trimming removed 0 bases from V and 3 bases from J, with 5 bases in between. CDR3 sequence (DNA): TGTGCCAGCAGCGTAGGACAGACAGATACGCAGTATTTT. This codes for CASSVGQTDTQYF. Supplemented by reference TRBV9 and TRBJ2-3, the full variable domain reads DSGVTQTPKHLITATGQRVTLRCSPRSGDLSVYWYQQSLDQGLQFLIQYYNGEERAKGNILERFSAQQFPDLHSELNLSSLELGDSALYFCASSVGQTDTQYFGPGTRLTVL.

This chain links TRBV5-1 with TRBJ1-1; 12 bases align to TRBD1. CDR1 and CDR2 (germline): SGHRS, YFSETQ. The CDR3 runs 16 residues. Trimming cost V 4 bases and J 1 base; bases outside gene matches: 5. CDR3 coding DNA: TGCGCCAGCAGCCCCTTGGGACAGGGGGCGAACACTGAAGCTTTCTTT. Protein sequence: CASSPLGQGANTEAFF.

This clone was counted a few times. The chain carries TRBV18 and TRBJ2-5; D perhaps matches TRBD2 (5 bases). Germline V CDR1 and CDR2: KGHSH, LQKENI. The CDR3 is 14 residues long. Trimming shortened V by 1 base and J by 2 bases, and 8 bases separated the two germline ends. The CDR3 protein is CASSPRRGQETQYF. The CDR3 DNA sequence: TGTGCCAGCTCACCACGACGGGGACAAGAGACCCAGTACTTC. Looking up the rest from reference TRBV18 and TRBJ2-5 gives the full variable domain: NAGVMQNPRHLVRRRGQEARLRCSPMKGHSHVYWYRQLPEEGLKFMVYLQKENIIDESGMPKERFSAEFPKEGPSILRIQQVVRGDSAAYFCASSPRRGQETQYFGPGTRLLVL.

The chain uses TRBV30 and TRBJ2-1, with TRBD2 matching over 7 bases. CDR1 and CDR2 from the germline V gene are GTSNPN and SVGIG (reference sequence). Trimming cost V 5 bases and J 8 bases; bases outside gene matches: 15. The CDR3 consists of 15 residues. The CDR3 DNA is TGTGCCTGGGCCGGGGAAGCGGGGAACCGGTATGAGCAGTTCTTC. Its protein is CAWAGEAGNRYEQFF.

For the CDR3, the DNA is TGTGCCACCAGTGATGCCAAGGGAGGCGGGTATAGCAATCAGCCCCAGCATTTT. Residues: CATSDAKGGGYSNQPQHF. The rearrangement uses TRBV24-1 and TRBJ1-5; D unclear. Germline CDR1 and CDR2: KGHDR and SFDVKD. This CDR3 is 18 amino acids long. Trimming cost V 3 bases and J 0 bases, with 17 bases left between them.

By its share, this clone is medium-sized. The rearrangement uses TRBV18 and TRBJ1-2; 8 bases align to TRBD1. The CDR3 is 14 residues long. Germline CDR1 KGHSH, CDR2 LQKENI. The junction had 2 bases not matched to a gene; V was cut back by 2 bases and J by 3 bases. In DNA, the CDR3 is TGTGCCAGCTCACCAACGACAGGGGACTATGGCTACACCTTC. It is translated as CASSPTTGDYGYTF. Drawing the rest from reference TRBV18 and TRBJ1-2, the complete variable domain is NAGVMQNPRHLVRRRGQEARLRCSPMKGHSHVYWYRQLPEEGLKFMVYLQKENIIDESGMPKERFSAEFPKEGPSILRIQQVVRGDSAAYFCASSPTTGDYGYTFGSGTRLTVV.

The chain is built from TRBV5-4 and TRBJ1-2; D uncertain. This CDR3 is 13 amino acids long. The germline V and J ends were trimmed by 5 bases and 7 bases, with 15 bases remaining between them. Germline V gene sequence: CDR1 SGHNT, CDR2 YYREEE (reference sequence). The CDR3 DNA reads as TGTGCCAGCAGTCCCTCACACGGGTCTGGCTACACCTTC. Protein: CASSPSHGSGYTF.

This clone was seen once. The gene calls are TRBV5-1 and TRBJ1-1; TRBD1 matches 7 bases. The CDR3 spans 14 residues. V dropped 5 bases and J dropped 3; count of bases not matched to a gene: 7. CDR1 is SGHRS, CDR2 YFSETQ, per germline. CDR3 DNA sequence: TGCGCCAGCAGGCGACAGGGAATAGACACTGAAGCTTTCTTT. Amino acids: CASRRQGIDTEAFF.

The chain employs TRBV30 and TRBJ1-2; D ambiguous. This CDR3 contains 14 residues. Germline V gives CDR1 GTSNPN, CDR2 SVGIG (reference sequence). V lost 5 bases to trimming and J lost 4 bases, with 17 bases between them. In DNA form, the CDR3 reads TGTGCCTGGGGTGGACGCGATTCGGGCTATGGCTACACCTTC. It is translated as CAWGGRDSGYGYTF.

V gene TRBV3-1 (or the pseudogene TRBV3-2) combines with J gene TRBJ2-1; 7 bases line up with TRBD1. In germline, CDR1 is LGHDT, CDR2 YNNKEL (reference sequence). The V and J ends lost 4 bases and 5 bases, in that order; junction bases with no gene match: 8. This CDR3 comprises 15 residues. The CDR3 sequence: CASSLRGRIDNEQFF. The DNA for the CDR3 is TGTGCCAGCAGCCTAAGGGGGCGCATAGACAATGAGCAGTTCTTC.